This T cell receptor (beta chain) was recorded in a study of cytomegalovirus exposure and HLA in healthy donors. Worth noting for this clone: Its antigen is as yet unknown.

The germline CDR1 and CDR2 sequences are SQVTM and ANQGSEA. This CDR3 is 12 amino acids long. V lost 7 bases, J lost 2 bases, and 11 bases lay in between. When sampled, the donors appeared nominally healthy, though they likely had unrecorded immune exposures. Whole-study findings and limits: A classifier reportedly called cytomegalovirus status with high sensitivity and specificity. The authors judged a highly shared variant cluster likely a sequencing artifact.

The PCR ran on 60 Vbeta and 13 Jbeta primers. TCRdb's copy holds only in-frame clones and misses some; the assay was immunoSEQ multiplex PCR. The sample has approximately 140,000 clones, roughly 80% seen once. This chain links TRBV29-1 with TRBJ1-2; D is ambiguous. This sequence originates from a woman aged 35 to 49 in good health and CMV-seronegative. The source material was PBMCs. The CDR3 DNA follows: TGCAGCGCGCATCAGGCAAACTATGGCTACACCTTC. Translated: CSAHQANYGYTF.